This entry lists 15 T cell receptor beta chains sequenced from one sample in a study of human T cells and chemical hapten exposure (dated by TCRdb to the early 2020s). According to the study, the label for this sample's time point signals: pre-sensitization, week 0. Taken with the paper, the label for treatment or condition translates to: therapeutic diphenylcyclopropenone sensitization with weekly scalp DPC. The library was prepared using RACE. The instrument given in TCRdb is NextSeq 500. TCRdb reprocessing: public reads trimmed at Q25 with fastp, clones called with MiXCR, in-frame beta chains kept. Under each unique CDR3 protein, matching rows form one entry showing the most common genes and DNA. This sample lists some 330,000 distinct CDR3 sequences; around 5.5% were detected once. The ten top clones hold about 8.2% of the sample. The specimen was whole blood, collected in connection with sensitization to the hapten diphenylcyclopropenone (DPC). The receptors were gathered from a woman between 18 and 29 years old with alopecia areata. Some clones in this sample may be carry-over from other donors' samples.

This clonotype showed up just a few times. The chain recombines TRBV19 with TRBJ1-6; TRBD1 is a possible D gene (6 bases). The V gene's germline CDR1 is LNHDA and CDR2 SQIVND (reference sequence). The CDR3 is made up of 17 amino acids. Trimming removed 5 bases from V and 0 bases from J, with 14 bases in between. This chain's CDR3 is CASSVRDTISYNSPLHF. For the CDR3, the DNA is TGTGCCAGTAGTGTCCGGGACACCATCTCCTATAATTCACCCCTCCACTTT.

A few counts support this clonotype. The chain links TRBV3-1 to TRBJ1-2, with no clear D. The V gene lost 3 bases and the J gene lost 6 bases, with 5 bases spanning the gap. There are 11 residues in the CDR3. The germline V gene encodes CDR1 LGHDT and CDR2 YNNKEL (reference sequence). The CDR3 sequence: CASSHGDGYTF. In DNA form, the CDR3 reads TGTGCCAGCAGCCATGGGGATGGCTACACCTTC.

This clonotype was seen more than once but under ten times. CDR3 nucleotides: TGTGCCAGCAGCTTGCCGGGTGAATGGCATGAAAAACTGTTTTTT. Translation: CASSLPGEWHEKLFF. The chain has TRBV7-9 and TRBJ1-4; unclear D gene. Trimming took off 3 bases at V and 6 bases at J, with 14 bases between the two ends. Germline V gene data show CDR1 as SEHNR and CDR2 as FQNEAQ (reference sequence). The CDR3 contains 15 residues.

In its sample, this clonotype was seen a few times. The chain is built from TRBV7-3 and TRBJ2-5; D not certain. Germline V gives CDR1 SGHTA, CDR2 FQGTGA. The CDR3 is 15 amino acids. Trimming removed 0 bases from V and 5 bases from J, with 13 bases in between. The CDR3 nucleotides read TGTGCCAGCAGCTTAACGCCAGGTGAAGGGGAGACCCAGTACTTC. Its translation: CASSLTPGEGETQYF. Complete variable domain (other parts from reference TRBV7-3 and TRBJ2-5): GAGVSQTPSNKVTEKGKYVELRCDPISGHTALYWYRQSLGQGPEFLIYFQGTGAADDSGLPNDRFFAVRPEGSVSTLKIQRTERGDSAVYLCASSLTPGEGETQYFGPGTRLLVL.

The table lists this clonotype with a few counts. This chain connects TRBV20-1 to TRBJ1-5, with a weak D call TRBD1 (5 bases). V was shortened by 0 bases and J by 7 bases, with 16 bases between the two germline ends. This CDR3 spans 15 amino acids. Germline-derived CDR1 and CDR2 are DFQATT and SNEGSKA (reference sequence). CDR3 loop: CSARDRSIRGQPQHF. The CDR3 DNA is TGCAGTGCTAGAGATCGTAGTATCCGGGGGCAGCCCCAGCATTTT.

This clonotype was picked up a small number of times. The CDR3 bases are TGTGCCAGCAGTTCTGTTCTACAACAGCCCCAGCATTTT. Amino acid sequence: CASSSVLQQPQHF. J is TRBJ1-5 and V is TRBV12-3 or TRBV12-4, with unresolved D. CDR3 size: 13 residues. The V gene lost 4 bases and the J gene lost 7 bases, with 11 bases spanning the gap.

This clonotype was counted between two and nine times. This sequence joins TRBV20-1 and TRBJ2-7; tentative D call: TRBD1 (6 bases). In germline, CDR1 is DFQATT, CDR2 SNEGSKA (reference sequence). V was cut by 7 bases and J by 1 base, with 14 bases left in between. CDR3 length: 13 residues. CDR3 sequence (DNA): TGCAGTGTTACGAGGACAGCGTCCTACGAGCAGTACTTC. It codes for CSVTRTASYEQYF.

V is TRBV7-9 and J is TRBJ2-5; a weak D match, TRBD2 (5 bases). The CDR3 spans 13 residues. Germline CDR1 SEHNR, CDR2 FQNEAQ (reference sequence). Deletions cut 5 bases from V and 2 bases from J, with 9 bases between. The CDR3 loop is CASSRGKQETQYF. CDR3 bases: TGTGCCAGCAGCCGGGGAAAACAAGAGACCCAGTACTTC.

This clonotype occurred many times. This sequence joins TRBV29-1 and TRBJ1-2; 8 bases align to TRBD1. The V gene's germline CDR1 is SQVTM and CDR2 ANQGSEA. This CDR3 has 13 amino acids. V trimming: 4 bases; J trimming: 2 bases; junction bases outside the gene matches: 3. The CDR3 DNA sequence: TGCAGCGTTGGCCGGGACAGGAACTATGGCTACACCTTC. It translates to CSVGRDRNYGYTF.

This rearrangement joins TRBV12-3 or TRBV12-4 to TRBJ2-2, with D possibly TRBD2 on 5 matching bases. The CDR3 extends over 13 amino acids. Trimming left V 10 bases short and J 5 bases short, with 14 bases between. The CDR3 loop reads CAMTPSGTGELFF. DNA of the CDR3: TGTGCCATGACCCCCAGCGGTACCGGGGAGCTGTTTTTT.

The rearrangement uses TRBV7-3 and TRBJ1-6, with D unresolved. The V gene lost 5 bases and the J gene lost 8 bases, with 10 bases spanning the gap. CDR1 is SGHTA and CDR2 is FQGTGA in the germline V gene. The CDR3 has 13 amino acids. The CDR3 sequence: CASSLGGHSPLHF. CDR3 in DNA: TGTGCCAGCAGCCTCGGCGGGCATTCACCCCTCCACTTT.

In this sample, this clonotype turned up many times. The genes are TRBV6-2 or TRBV6-3 and TRBJ1-1, with D tentatively TRBD1 (5 bases). Germline values: CDR1 MNHEY, CDR2 SVGEGT. This CDR3 has 14 amino acids. The V and J ends lost 0 bases and 6 bases respectively, with 11 bases between them. The CDR3 loop reads CASSYSGGISEAFF. In DNA form, the CDR3 reads TGTGCCAGCAGTTACTCCGGGGGGATCTCTGAAGCTTTCTTT.

This clonotype was picked up a small number of times. The rearrangement uses TRBV7-2 and TRBJ1-3; D call uncertain. The CDR3 contains 16 residues. Germline V gene sequence: CDR1 SGHTA, CDR2 FQGNSA. With 0 bases removed from V and 0 bases from J, the gap between germline ends came to 9 bases. CDR3 amino acids: CASSLALASSGNTIYF. CDR3 DNA sequence: TGTGCCAGCAGCTTAGCGTTAGCGAGCTCTGGAAACACCATATATTTT. The entire variable domain, with the rest obtained from reference TRBV7-2 and TRBJ1-3, is as follows: GAGVSQSPSNKVTEKGKDVELRCDPISGHTALYWYRQSLGQGLEFLIYFQGNSAPDKSGLPSDRFSAERTGGSVSTLTIQRTQQEDSAVYLCASSLALASSGNTIYFGEGSWLTVV.

The V gene is TRBV29-1, the J gene TRBJ2-1, with D possibly matching TRBD2 (5 bases). The germline V and J ends were trimmed by 8 bases and 4 bases, with 18 bases remaining between them. The CDR3 length is 14 residues. CDR1 and CDR2 (germline): SQVTM, ANQGSEA. The CDR3 protein is CSSTPPTGYNEQFF. The CDR3 bases are TGCAGCTCAACTCCCCCCACGGGGTACAATGAGCAGTTCTTC.

The chain employs TRBV2 and TRBJ2-3, with TRBD1 identical over 8 bases. The V gene's germline CDR1 is SNHLY and CDR2 FYNNEI. CDR3 size: 18 residues. V lost 1 base, J lost 0 bases, and 9 bases stayed unmatched. The CDR3 sequence is CASSEGDRGGSSTDTQYF. The CDR3 bases are TGTGCCAGCAGTGAAGGTGACAGGGGTGGATCTAGCACAGATACGCAGTATTTT.